What follows are 7 T cell receptor beta chains derived from one specimen sequenced in a study of graft-versus-host responses after intestinal transplantation. No antigen is known for these receptors. Here immunoSEQ multiplex PCR was the method, and the copy in TCRdb shows in-frame clones only, minus some. Of 60,000 to 75,000 clones in the sample, 89% were seen once. The starting material was unstimulated CD8+ T cells sorted from spleen or lymph node cells, obtained before intestinal transplant. These receptor sequences come from a human donor who received an intestinal transplant.

The V and J genes are TRBV2 and TRBJ1-1; 10 bases agree with TRBD1. Unmatched junction bases numbered 8, after V lost 10 bases and J lost 0 bases. Germline lookup yields CDR1 SNHLY and CDR2 FYNNEI. CDR3 length: 15 amino acids. DNA for the CDR3: TGTGCCATCGACAGGGGGCAAAGGGTGAACACTGAAGCTTTCTTT. This codes for CAIDRGQRVNTEAFF.

The V call is TRBV29-1, the J call TRBJ2-7, with 7 bases fitting TRBD1. The germline CDR1 and CDR2 sequences are SQVTM and ANQGSEA. The V and J ends lost 5 bases and 0 bases, in that order; junction bases with no gene match: 4. CDR3 length equals 13 residues. This CDR3 reads CSVWTGHSYEQYF. CDR3 nucleotides: TGCAGCGTTTGGACAGGTCACTCCTACGAGCAGTACTTC.

This chain links TRBV9 with TRBJ2-7; maybe TRBD1 (6 bases). Germline loops: CDR1 SGDLS, CDR2 YYNGEE. This CDR3 comprises 15 residues. Trimming took 0 bases from V and 2 from J, leaving 12 bases between them. The CDR3 bases are TGTGCCAGCAGCGTAGGTGGGACAAGAGCCTACGAGCAGTACTTC. Protein sequence: CASSVGGTRAYEQYF.

The J gene is TRBJ1-1, the V gene TRBV28; a possible D gene is TRBD1 (6 bases). Germline lookup yields CDR1 MDHEN and CDR2 SYDVKM. CDR3 length: 15 amino acids. Deletions cut 4 bases from V and 1 base from J, with 13 bases between. The CDR3 reads CASSSRMTGNTEAFF. For the CDR3, the DNA is TGTGCCAGCAGTTCGCGGATGACAGGGAACACTGAAGCTTTCTTT.

V gene TRBV6-5 combines with J gene TRBJ2-2, with 9 bases aligning to TRBD2. J lost 4 bases, V lost 4 bases, and 4 bases had no gene match. From germline, CDR1 is MNHEY and CDR2 SVGAGI. The CDR3 length is 15 residues. CDR3 amino acids: CASSLGGRATGELFF. In nucleotides, the CDR3 is TGTGCCAGCAGTTTGGGCGGGAGGGCCACCGGGGAGCTGTTTTTT.

This rearrangement joins TRBV15 to TRBJ1-2, with D perhaps matching TRBD1 (6 bases). V lost 1 base and J 3 bases, leaving 12 bases between the germline ends. Germline lookup yields CDR1 LNHNV and CDR2 YYDKDF (reference sequence). CDR3 length: 15 residues. Written as DNA, the CDR3 is TGTGCCACCAGCAGAGCGGGCAGGGGATACTATGGCTACACCTTC. Protein product: CATSRAGRGYYGYTF. Full variable domain (outside the CDR3, taken from reference TRBV15 and TRBJ1-2): DAMVIQNPRYQVTQFGKPVTLSCSQTLNHNVMYWYQQKSSQAPKLLFHYYDKDFNNEADTPDNFQSRRPNTSFCFLDIRSPGLGDTAMYLCATSRAGRGYYGYTFGSGTRLTVV.

The table lists this clone with a count of one. The chain joins TRBV6-5 to TRBJ1-1; D gene ambiguous. The ends were cut back, 5 bases at V and 0 bases at J, with 7 bases in the middle. The CDR3 has 13 amino acids. The germline CDR1 and CDR2 sequences are MNHEY and SVGAGI. The CDR3 DNA reads as TGTGCCAGCAGTCTCCACTTGAACACTGAAGCTTTCTTT. Translation: CASSLHLNTEAFF.